This T cell receptor (beta chain) stems from a study of blood T cells in healthy people across ages. Study-wide results and limits: Estimated diversity, derived from one million T cells, was regarded as an underestimate.

In the case of this clonotype: The antigen is unknown.

Through a sample-barcoded 5' primer and a J-beta primer mix, a second PCR was run for roughly 6 to 11 cycles. Each CDR3 protein is one row after TCRdb ran MiXCR on the 5' RACE reads. The sample includes hundreds of thousands of distinct CDR3 sequences, around two fifths of them seen just once. Germline CDR1 is MNHEY and CDR2 is SVGAGI. Trimming stripped 6 bases from V and 1 base from J, with 12 bases between. The CDR3 contains 14 residues. The clonotype comes from an elderly man in good health. The V call is TRBV6-5, the J call TRBJ1-1, with D tentatively TRBD1 (5 bases). The sample comprised blood. CDR3: CASSRGTANTEAFF. DNA of the CDR3: TGTGCCAGCAGCCGAGGGACGGCGAACACTGAAGCTTTCTTT.